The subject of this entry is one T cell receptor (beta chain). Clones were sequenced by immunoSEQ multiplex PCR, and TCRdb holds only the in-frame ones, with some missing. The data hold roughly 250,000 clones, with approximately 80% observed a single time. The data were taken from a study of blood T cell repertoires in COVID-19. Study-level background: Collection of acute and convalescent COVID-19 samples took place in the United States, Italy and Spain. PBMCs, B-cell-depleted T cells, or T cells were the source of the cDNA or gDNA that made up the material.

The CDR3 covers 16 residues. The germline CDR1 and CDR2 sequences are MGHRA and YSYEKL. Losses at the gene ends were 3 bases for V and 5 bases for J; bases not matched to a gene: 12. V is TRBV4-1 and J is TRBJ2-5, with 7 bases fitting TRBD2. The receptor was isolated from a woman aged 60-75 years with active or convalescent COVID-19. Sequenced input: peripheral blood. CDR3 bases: TGCGCCAGCAGCCACGGGCTAGCGGCATGGGGGGAGACCCAGTACTTC. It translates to CASSHGLAAWGETQYF.